This is a list of T cell receptor beta chains from one sample in a study of blood T cell repertoires in COVID-19. Some clones are missing from TCRdb's copy, which holds only in-frame ones; the method was immunoSEQ multiplex PCR. This sample has 130,000 or so clones, with roughly two thirds found just once. Sequencing was performed on peripheral blood. These receptors came from a woman between 65 and 79 years old with acute or convalescent COVID-19. The CDR3 runs from the conserved cysteine through the conserved F or W. The D gene is left open where the match is weak. For some rows the clone size is stated as once, few or many, or as a class when expanded; others skip it.

j_call	d_call	clone_size	v_call	cdr3_aa	cdr3_nt
TRBJ2-5	.	.	TRBV29-1	CSVEVGAQETQYF	TGCAGCGTTGAAGTAGGGGCGCAAGAGACCCAGTACTTC
TRBJ2-5	.	.	TRBV27	CASNRGGGQETQYF	TGTGCCAGTAACCGAGGGGGGGGTCAAGAGACCCAGTACTTC
TRBJ2-2	.	few	TRBV28	CASSKKGRGGELFF	TGTGCCAGCAGTAAAAAGGGTCGGGGAGGGGAGCTGTTTTTT
TRBJ2-5	TRBD1	.	TRBV5-5	CASSSGQGAWETQYF	TGTGCCAGCAGCTCCGGACAGGGGGCATGGGAGACCCAGTACTTC
TRBJ2-2	TRBD1	.	TRBV6-5	CASSYRTGGGAGELFF	TGTGCCAGCAGTTACCGAACAGGGGGCGGGGCCGGGGAGCTGTTTTTT
TRBJ1-1	.	once	TRBV19	CASSMGPRNTEAFF	TGTGCCAGTAGTATGGGGCCAAGGAACACTGAAGCTTTCTTT
TRBJ2-5	TRBD1	.	TRBV19	CASSFDRDREETQYF	TGTGCCAGTAGTTTCGATCGGGACAGGGAAGAGACCCAGTACTTC
TRBJ2-5	TRBD1	.	TRBV7-2	CASSFHGTGGDDETQYF	TGTGCCAGCAGCTTCCACGGGACAGGGGGCGATGACGAGACCCAGTACTTC
TRBJ2-3	TRBD2	.	TRBV5-6	CASSVRSGGAADTQYF	TGTGCCAGCAGTGTCCGTAGCGGGGGGGCAGCAGATACGCAGTATTTT
TRBJ1-4	TRBD1	few	TRBV7-2	CASSPSRGPNEKLFF	TGTGCCAGCAGCCCTTCCAGGGGGCCCAATGAAAAACTGTTTTTT
TRBJ2-3	.	.	TRBV27	CASSKLAHLARGTDTQYF	TGTGCCAGCAGCAAACTCGCCCATCTAGCGAGAGGCACAGATACGCAGTATTTT
TRBJ2-4	.	.	TRBV6-5	CASSRGRGAKNIQYF	TGTGCCAGCAGTAGGGGCAGGGGAGCCAAAAACATTCAGTACTTC
TRBJ2-5	.	.	TRBV6-5	CASSPEAVQETQYF	TGTGCCAGCAGTCCCGAGGCCGTACAAGAGACCCAGTACTTC
TRBJ1-5	TRBD1	once	TRBV19	CASSPRTGRQPQHF	TGTGCCAGTAGTCCCAGGACAGGGCGTCAGCCCCAGCATTTT
TRBJ2-2	.	.	TRBV10-2	CASNGGSSNTGELFF	TGCGCCAGCAATGGAGGGTCCTCGAACACCGGGGAGCTGTTTTTT
TRBJ1-2	.	few	TRBV7-2	CASSPPDSYGYTF	TGTGCCAGCAGCCCCCCTGACAGCTATGGCTACACCTTC
TRBJ2-1	TRBD2	once	TRBV7-2	CASSLWASGGRSSYNEQFF	TGTGCCAGCAGCTTATGGGCTAGCGGGGGGCGGAGCTCCTACAATGAGCAGTTCTTC